The 2 T cell receptor beta chains reported below all come from one sample, sequenced in a study of cytomegalovirus exposure and HLA in healthy donors. Primers for the PCR totalled 60 Vbeta and 13 Jbeta. The data were produced by immunoSEQ multiplex PCR, yet TCRdb's version contains in-frame clones alone and is incomplete. The sample has roughly 150,000 clones; around 75% are singletons. Sequenced input: PBMCs. These receptor sequences come from a male donor in good health and CMV-seronegative.

The gene calls are TRBV6-5 and TRBJ2-2; tentative D call: TRBD2 (5 bases). V was clipped by 6 bases and J by 6 bases, with 14 bases between them. The germline gives CDR1 MNHEY, CDR2 SVGAGI. This CDR3 region has 14 residues. The CDR3 DNA reads TGTGCCAGCAGCTCCACCGGGGTCCCCGGGGAGCTGTTTTTT. Translating gives CASSSTGVPGELFF.

The rearrangement uses TRBV28 and TRBJ2-1, with 8 bases matching TRBD2. This CDR3 is built from 15 residues. Germline CDR1 and CDR2: MDHEN and SYDVKM. Germline trimming cut 6 bases from V and 3 bases from J; bases unmatched to any gene: 7. CDR3 DNA sequence: TGTGCCAGCAGCTGGGACGGGGGGGGCTACAATGAGCAGTTCTTC. Residues: CASSWDGGGYNEQFF. Based on the CDR3 plus reference TRBV28 and TRBJ2-1, the full variable domain is DVKVTQSSRYLVKRTGEKVFLECVQDMDHENMFWYRQDPGLGLRLIYFSYDVKMKEKGDIPEGYSVSREKKERFSLILESASTNQTSMYLCASSWDGGGYNEQFFGPGTRLTVL.